This T cell receptor beta chain was sequenced for a study of T cell responses to AZD1222 COVID-19 vaccine. Some clones are missing from TCRdb's copy, which holds only in-frame ones; the method was immunoSEQ multiplex PCR. Of approximately 84,000 clones in the sample, 83% were seen once. Trimming pared 1 base from V and 5 bases from J, leaving 11 bases between. Germline CDR1 is KGHSH and CDR2 is LQKENI. CDR3 size: 14 residues. The source was peripheral blood, collected 28 days after the second AZD1222 dose. The receptor was isolated from an adult who received the AZD1222 COVID-19 vaccine. The genes are TRBV18 and TRBJ1-1; a weak D match, TRBD1 (5 bases). CDR3 loop: CASSPQGLGTEAFF. Here the CDR3 DNA reads TGTGCCAGCTCACCACAGGGGTTAGGGACTGAAGCTTTCTTT.